This T cell receptor beta chain was sequenced in a study of T cells in Graves' hyperthyroidism and ophthalmopathy. This clonotype has at least ten counts. The source material, RNA transcripts, was used to amplify TCR beta CDR3 regions. An initial round of RT-PCR targeting the TCR CDR3 relied on the HTBI primer set. In TCRdb, the multiplex PCR reads were re-called with MiXCR into one record per CDR3 protein. Altogether roughly 570,000 distinct CDR3 sequences are present, roughly 14% being singletons, with the ten largest covering under 7.5%. V was trimmed by 0 bases and J by 0 bases, leaving 11 bases between them. The CDR3 consists of 15 residues. Germline assignment: CDR1 DFQATT and CDR2 SNEGSKA (reference sequence).

The receptor was isolated from a young woman with Graves' hyperthyroidism. Source material: blood. The chain joins TRBV20-1 to TRBJ1-1; D uncertain. In DNA, the CDR3 is TGCAGTGCTAGAGATCTGGACGGCTTGAACACTGAAGCTTTCTTT. This encodes CSARDLDGLNTEAFF.